The present T cell receptor (beta chain) was sequenced within a study of brain T cells in children with intractable seizures. Study-level findings and limits: HCMV serostatus was not known, and viral specificity came from CDR3 similarity only.

Trimming shortened V by 0 bases and J by 2 bases, and 14 bases separated the two germline ends. Germline V CDR1 and CDR2: LNHDA, SQIVND (reference sequence). CDR3 length: 17 amino acids. Assay used: immunoSEQ multiplex PCR; TCRdb lists only in-frame clones, some missing. Of about 340,000 clones listed, 85% to 95% are singletons. Turning to this clone: The antigen is not known.

Time point noted: blood from clinic visit 5 months post-surgery; TSC patient then seizure free. Surgery cases with the highest brain T cell transcript signatures were chosen for sequencing. At least one anti-epileptic drug was given before surgery. The sample here was peripheral blood, taken more than 4 months after surgery. J is TRBJ1-5 and V is TRBV19; D remains ambiguous. The receptor was isolated from a boy younger than two with tuberous sclerosis and intractable seizures. The CDR3 sequence is CASSIDPILIGNQPQHF. The CDR3 region has the DNA TGTGCCAGTAGTATAGATCCCATTTTAATCGGCAATCAGCCCCAGCATTTT. Together with reference TRBV19 and TRBJ1-5, the CDR3 gives the full variable domain: DGGITQSPKYLFRKEGQNVTLSCEQNLNHDAMYWYRQDPGQGLRLIYYSQIVNDFQKGDIAEGYSVSREKKESFPLTVTSAQKNPTAFYLCASSIDPILIGNQPQHFGDGTRLSIL.